A single T cell receptor beta chain is shown here with its context. Its specific antigen is unknown. Base qualities are not provided; no much larger clone lies one nucleotide away. In addition, sequencing in three donor pairs included unstimulated CD8+ effector memory subsets alongside CD4+ naive, CD8+ naive, CD8+ TEMRA and CD4+ memory subsets. Sorted unstimulated T cells, along with proliferating T cells recovered from mixed lymphocyte reactions, underwent TCRbeta CDR3 sequencing. Fresh whole blood from around 11 HLA-typed healthy donors was used to isolate PBMCs. The entry originates in a study of siplizumab effects on memory and regulatory T cells (dated by TCRdb to between 2018 and 2021). For the study in its entirety: The study examined how the anti-CD2 antibody siplizumab affects alloreactive T-cell subsets in allogeneic mixed lymphocyte reactions built from human PBMCs.

Library method: the immunoSEQ multiplex PCR assay. Each sample had 90,000 to 100,000 TCR templates assayed by the deep sequencing platform. Genomic DNA extracted from sorted T cells was the material used for TCRbeta CDR3 sequencing. The paper's data handling went like this. The R programming language was used for clonal analysis of TCRbeta CDR3 data. Unstimulated samples were compared with post-reaction CFSE-low samples to define alloreactive CD4+ and CD8+ clones. Regulatory or non-regulatory origin was assigned to alloreactive CD4+ clones by matching of sequences to sorted unstimulated Treg and non-Treg repertoires. Imported from immuneACCESS, the table was reduced by TCRdb to in-frame sequences with V and J called. These copies leave out some clones; in studies compared against another copy, an unresolved V gene accounts for under half, and the cause of the remainder is not known. That table gives V, J and clone size, and the DNA gave D and trimming. This sample lists 90,000 to 95,000 clones; about 96% were detected once. The ten largest clones take up around 0.031% of the sample.

Study-wide findings and limitations: A naive or memory phenotype could not be assigned to roughly 75-95% of proliferating CD4+ or CD8+ clones. No functional confirmation was obtained for the suppressive function of proliferating Tregs from siplizumab cultures. Among mappable alloreactive CD4+ clones, the Treg-derived fraction averaged about 75% with siplizumab versus around 27% in control reactions. Greater diversity appeared to be present in unstimulated naive T cells than in memory T cells, and a substantial contribution to the alloresponse seemed to be made by naive cells. Sequences below about 10^-5 frequency were poorly captured, so only a minor fraction of alloreactive clones could be mapped to unstimulated subsets. The cumulative frequency of alloreactive sequences that could be traced back to unstimulated CD4+ memory T cells was significantly reduced by siplizumab.

The sequenced sample consisted of naive CD4+ T cells sorted from blood. The sample's cell subset or site, from its label and the paper: unstimulated naive T cells. This clonotype was obtained from a human donor in good health.

The CDR3 protein is CASSSKGGGSYEQYF. The nucleotide sequence is given as TGTGCCAGCAGCTCCAAGGGGGGGGGCTCCTACGAGCAGTACTTC. The sequence is built from TRBV6-5 and TRBJ2-7; D gene: possibly TRBD2, on 7 matching bases. Its CDR3 holds 15 amino acids, cysteine through phenylalanine. CDR3 DNA only is kept here, 45 bases in frame from base 1. V loses 6 bases of germline sequence and J loses 0 bases, and the interval between the two ends is 15 bases. The germline V gene supplies CDR1 MNHEY and CDR2 SVGAGI.